The 20 T cell receptor beta chains in this list originate from one sample, sequenced in a study of blood T cell repertoires in COVID-19. The repertoire was sequenced with immunoSEQ multiplex PCR; TCRdb's copy has only in-frame clones and lacks some. This sample has about 210,000 clones; about 83% occur once, and the top ten carry 4.5% to 7%. What was sequenced was PBMCs or T cells enriched from blood (not recorded which). These receptors were obtained from a man between 35 and 55 years old with acute COVID-19.

Here the CDR3 reads CATSRELQGQGEQYF. DNA for the CDR3: TGTGCCACCAGCAGAGAACTACAGGGACAGGGCGAGCAGTACTTC. The rearrangement links TRBV15 to TRBJ2-7, with 9 bases lining up with TRBD1. The CDR3 is 15 amino acids. J lost 6 bases, V lost 0 bases, and 6 bases had no gene match. CDR1 and CDR2 from the germline V gene are LNHNV and YYDKDF (reference sequence). Full variable domain (rest looked up from reference TRBV15 and TRBJ2-7): DAMVIQNPRYQVTQFGKPVTLSCSQTLNHNVMYWYQQKSSQAPKLLFHYYDKDFNNEADTPDNFQSRRPNTSFCFLDIRSPGLGDTAMYLCATSRELQGQGEQYFGPGTRLTVT.

This chain links TRBV7-9 with TRBJ2-7; 10 nucleotides match TRBD2. Trimming cost V 2 bases and J 3 bases; bases outside gene matches: 7. Germline assignment: CDR1 SEHNR and CDR2 FQNEAQ (reference sequence). The CDR3 covers 16 residues. CDR3 residues: CASSLSLLAGDYEQYF. The CDR3 bases are TGTGCCAGCAGCTTATCGCTCCTAGCGGGAGACTACGAGCAGTACTTC.

CDR3: CATSRDRTSPDTQYF. DNA for the CDR3: TGTGCCACCAGCAGAGATCGCACTAGCCCGGATACGCAGTATTTT. The gene calls are TRBV15 and TRBJ2-3; a possible D gene is TRBD2 (6 bases). With 0 bases removed from V and 6 bases from J, the gap between germline ends came to 13 bases. There are 15 residues in the CDR3. CDR1 LNHNV and CDR2 YYDKDF come from the germline V gene (reference sequence).

V gene TRBV28 combines with J gene TRBJ1-2, with TRBD1 as a possible D gene (5 bases). The germline V gene encodes CDR1 MDHEN and CDR2 SYDVKM. The CDR3 consists of 15 residues. The V gene lost 6 bases and the J gene lost 0 bases, with 14 bases spanning the gap. The CDR3 sequence: CASRGSGGANYGYTF. The CDR3, as DNA: TGTGCCAGCAGGGGGTCCGGGGGGGCTAACTATGGCTACACCTTC.

Only one count was recorded for this clone. At the DNA level, this CDR3 is encoded by other sequences in the same sample as well. V gene TRBV20-1 combines with J gene TRBJ2-7; 9 bases agree with TRBD2. The CDR3 totals 13 residues. J was trimmed by 1 base and V by 3 bases; bases with no gene match: 1. Per the germline V gene, CDR1 is DFQATT and CDR2 is SNEGSKA (reference sequence). This chain's CDR3 is CSASSGSSYEQYF. CDR3 DNA sequence: TGCAGTGCTAGTAGCGGGAGTTCCTACGAGCAGTACTTC.

CDR3 nucleotide sequence: TGTGCCAGTAGTAACAGGGATCACTCCTACGAGCAGTACTTC. It encodes CASSNRDHSYEQYF. The rearrangement links TRBV19 to TRBJ2-7; possibly TRBD1 for D (6 bases). The CDR3 consists of 14 residues. V was clipped by 4 bases and J by 0 bases, with 10 bases between them. Germline-derived CDR1 and CDR2 are LNHDA and SQIVND (reference sequence).

The V call is TRBV11-3, the J call TRBJ2-1, with D possibly being TRBD1 (5 bases). V was pared by 0 bases and J by 8 bases, with 14 bases between. There are 15 residues in the CDR3. Germline CDR1 and CDR2: SGHNT and YENEEA. The DNA of the CDR3 is TGTGCCAGCAGCTTAGAAGGGGAAACGGGCGATGAGCAGTTCTTC. This gives the protein CASSLEGETGDEQFF.

The gene calls are TRBV6-5 and TRBJ2-7, with D possibly matching TRBD2 (6 bases). The CDR3 totals 15 residues. From germline, CDR1 is MNHEY and CDR2 SVGAGI. V shed 7 bases and J shed 1 base, with 17 bases lying between them. CDR3 amino acids: CASNHRDSASYEQYF. CDR3 bases: TGTGCCAGCAATCACCGGGACTCCGCATCCTACGAGCAGTACTTC.

CDR3 in amino acids: CASSPRRFGTGELFF. CDR3 in DNA: TGTGCCAGTAGTCCTCGACGGTTCGGGACCGGGGAGCTGTTTTTT. V usage is TRBV19 and J usage is TRBJ2-2, with D unresolved. The CDR3 has 15 amino acids. Per germline, CDR1 LNHDA and CDR2 SQIVND (reference sequence). The ends were cut back, 5 bases at V and 5 bases at J, with 15 bases in the middle.

This clone has only a few counts. J is TRBJ2-2 and V is TRBV11-3; perhaps TRBD1 as D (6 bases). V was pared by 5 bases and J by 7 bases, with 17 bases between. The CDR3 runs 15 residues. CDR1 is SGHNT and CDR2 is YENEEA in the germline V gene. CDR3 sequence: CASSQNRASDGELFF. CDR3 nucleotides: TGTGCCAGCAGCCAAAACAGGGCGTCGGACGGGGAGCTGTTTTTT.

J is TRBJ1-4 and V is TRBV2; D call uncertain. CDR1 is SNHLY and CDR2 is FYNNEI in the germline V gene. V shed 4 bases and J shed 8 bases, with 14 bases lying between them. This CDR3 is built from 14 residues. This chain's CDR3 is CASSAARKEEKLFF. The CDR3, as DNA: TGTGCCAGCAGTGCGGCCAGGAAGGAAGAAAAACTGTTTTTT. The entire variable domain, with the rest obtained from reference TRBV2 and TRBJ1-4, is as follows: EPEVTQTPSHQVTQMGQEVILRCVPISNHLYFYWYRQILGQKVEFLVSFYNNEISEKSEIFDDQFSVERPDGSNFTLKIRSTKLEDSAMYFCASSAARKEEKLFFGSGTQLSVL.

The J gene is TRBJ2-7, the V gene TRBV11-2; 10 positions match TRBD1. CDR1 and CDR2 (germline): SGHAT, FQNNGV. V trimming: 2 bases; J trimming: 4 bases; junction bases outside the gene matches: 5. The CDR3 covers 15 residues. In nucleotides, the CDR3 is TGTGCCAGCAGCTTACCGGGACAGGGGAAATACGAGCAGTACTTC. It codes for CASSLPGQGKYEQYF.

Only a few counts were recorded for this clone. The chain employs TRBV5-1 and TRBJ1-5; no clear D. This CDR3 has 14 amino acids. The V end lost 0 bases, the J end lost 3 bases, and 7 bases lay between the germline ends. Germline V gives CDR1 SGHRS, CDR2 YFSETQ. CDR3 protein: CASSLGGDNQPQHF. The CDR3 nucleotides read TGCGCCAGCAGCTTGGGCGGGGACAATCAGCCCCAGCATTTT.

The chain links TRBV27 to TRBJ2-1; the match to TRBD2 covers 9 bases. The V gene's germline CDR1 is MNHEY and CDR2 SMNVEV (reference sequence). The V segment lost 5 bases and the J segment 1 base; nucleotides outside the gene matches: 6. The CDR3 spans 16 residues. The CDR3 nucleotides read TGTGCCAGCAGTCCACTGACTAGCGGTTCCTACAATGAGCAGTTCTTC. Encoded protein: CASSPLTSGSYNEQFF.

V is TRBV9 and J is TRBJ2-1; 10 bases align to TRBD1. The CDR3 is made up of 15 amino acids. V trimming: 4 bases; J trimming: 10 bases; junction bases outside the gene matches: 11. Germline CDR1 SGDLS, CDR2 YYNGEE. The CDR3 DNA reads TGTGCCAGCAGCCCCACCGACAGGGGGCTAGGGGAGCAGTTCTTC. It codes for CASSPTDRGLGEQFF.

The chain carries TRBV6-5 and TRBJ2-7; D is unresolved. Germline-derived CDR1 and CDR2 are MNHEY and SVGAGI. The V end was cut by 7 bases, the J end by 2 bases, with 6 bases between. The CDR3 runs 11 residues. CDR3: CASILTYEQYF. The DNA of the CDR3 is TGTGCCAGCATCCTAACCTACGAGCAGTACTTC.

The V and J genes are TRBV5-4 and TRBJ2-7; TRBD2 agrees at 14 bases. Trimming cost V 5 bases and J 4 bases; bases outside gene matches: 8. In germline, CDR1 is SGHNT, CDR2 YYREEE (reference sequence). The CDR3 extends over 16 amino acids. CDR3 amino acids: CASRSAGLAGAYEQYF. The CDR3 DNA is TGTGCCAGCAGGTCTGCGGGACTAGCGGGAGCTTACGAGCAGTACTTC.

The V gene is TRBV6-6, the J gene TRBJ1-4; 10 bases match TRBD1. CDR3 length equals 14 residues. The V segment lost 5 bases and the J segment 10 bases; nucleotides outside the gene matches: 7. CDR1 MNHNY and CDR2 SVGAGI come from the germline V gene (reference sequence). CDR3 nucleotide sequence: TGTGCCAGCAGTCTAGGACAGGGGGAGGGAAAACTGTTTTTT. Residues: CASSLGQGEGKLFF.

The chain uses TRBV9 and TRBJ2-3; perhaps TRBD2 as D (6 bases). CDR3 size: 13 residues. Germline V gene sequence: CDR1 SGDLS, CDR2 YYNGEE. The V end lost 4 bases, the J end lost 6 bases, and 12 bases lay between the germline ends. The CDR3 DNA follows: TGTGCCAGCAGCCGCGGTGGGGGGGATACGCAGTATTTT. It specifies CASSRGGGDTQYF.

The chain has TRBV12-5 and TRBJ1-2; maybe TRBD1 (6 bases). CDR3 length: 15 amino acids. V lost 1 base and J lost 2, with 11 bases in between. Germline V gene sequence: CDR1 LGHNT, CDR2 FRNRAP. Here the CDR3 DNA reads TGTGCTAGTGGTTTGGATCAGACAGGAAACTATGGCTACACCTTC. It specifies CASGLDQTGNYGYTF.